The T cell receptor (beta chain) under discussion was sequenced for a study of blood T cell repertoires in COVID-19. About the research overall: COVID-19 samples collected from the United States, Italy and Spain covered acute and convalescent phases.

Original data processing: Amplifying reference gene primers gave estimates of nucleated cell counts. Clones were read by immunoSEQ multiplex PCR, and TCRdb kept only the in-frame ones, dropping some. The D gene and trimming were derived from the DNA, and the V and J assignments and clone size from that table. The sample has 200,000 to 250,000 clones; 84% are singletons. Germline V gives CDR1 KGHDR, CDR2 SFDVKD. Deletions cut 5 bases from V and 4 bases from J, with 13 bases between. This CDR3 has 14 amino acids. Adults between about 18 and 89 years of age took part from about two dozen US areas. The V gene is TRBV24-1, the J gene TRBJ1-2; no firm D call. The clonotype was recovered from a woman in her 40s who had recovered from COVID-19. Specimen: PBMCs or T cells enriched from blood (not recorded which). This CDR3 is CATSGSQQLYGYTF. DNA of the CDR3: TGTGCCACCAGTGGTTCACAGCAGCTCTATGGCTACACCTTC.